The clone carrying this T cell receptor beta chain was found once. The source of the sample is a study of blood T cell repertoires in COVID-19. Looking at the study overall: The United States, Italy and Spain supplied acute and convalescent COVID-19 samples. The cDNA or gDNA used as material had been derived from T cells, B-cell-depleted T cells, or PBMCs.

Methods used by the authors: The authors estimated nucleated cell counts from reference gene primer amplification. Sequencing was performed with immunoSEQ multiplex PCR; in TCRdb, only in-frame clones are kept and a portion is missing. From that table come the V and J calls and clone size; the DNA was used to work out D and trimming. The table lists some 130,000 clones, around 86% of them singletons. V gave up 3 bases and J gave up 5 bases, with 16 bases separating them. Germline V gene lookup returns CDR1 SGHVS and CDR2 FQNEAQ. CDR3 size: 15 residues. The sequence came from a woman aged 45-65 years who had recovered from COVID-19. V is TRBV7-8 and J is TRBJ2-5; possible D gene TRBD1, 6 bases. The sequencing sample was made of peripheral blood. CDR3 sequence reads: CASSFTGSRGETQYF. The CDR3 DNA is TGTGCCAGCAGCTTTACAGGGTCACGTGGGGAGACCCAGTACTTC.